The 9 T cell receptor beta chains below all came from one sample that was sequenced in a study of T cell responses to AZD1222 COVID-19 vaccine. The table came from immunoSEQ multiplex PCR; TCRdb's copy has only in-frame clones and leaves some out. The sample shows 90,000 to 110,000 clones, 75% to 90% of them seen only once. Sequenced material: peripheral blood, taken on day 0 of AZD1222 vaccination. These receptors were taken from an adult in good health.

This rearrangement joins TRBV6-2 or TRBV6-3 to TRBJ1-5; D gene uncertain. The V gene lost 5 bases and the J gene lost 2 bases, with 10 bases spanning the gap. The germline V gene has CDR1 MNHEY and CDR2 SVGEGT. This CDR3 has 14 amino acids. The CDR3 here is CASSRTIRNQPQHF. CDR3 coding DNA: TGTGCCAGCAGTCGGACTATTCGCAATCAGCCCCAGCATTTT.

This clone was detected only a few times. This sequence joins TRBV30 and TRBJ2-3, with 12 bases fitting TRBD2. CDR1 is GTSNPN and CDR2 is SVGIG in the germline V gene (reference sequence). Trimming removed 3 bases from V and 2 bases from J; junction bases left unmatched: 3. The CDR3 sequence is 15 residues long. The CDR3 loop reads CAWRTSGSLTDTQYF. In DNA, the CDR3 is TGTGCCTGGAGGACTAGCGGGAGCCTCACAGATACGCAGTATTTT.

In its sample, this clone was seen many times. This sequence joins TRBV13 and TRBJ1-1, with a weak D call TRBD1 (5 bases). The CDR3 runs 14 residues. Germline-derived CDR1 and CDR2 are PRHDT and FYEKMQ (reference sequence). The germline V and J ends were trimmed by 7 bases and 1 base, with 13 bases remaining between them. CDR3 in DNA: TGTGCCAGCACGGCTGAAGGGGAGAACACTGAAGCTTTCTTT. As protein: CASTAEGENTEAFF.

The chain has TRBV11-2 and TRBJ1-3, with D maybe TRBD1 (5 bases). V was pared by 6 bases and J by 4 bases, with 13 bases between. The CDR3 loop spans 14 amino acids. Germline V gene data show CDR1 as SGHAT and CDR2 as FQNNGV. For the CDR3, the DNA is TGTGCCAGCAGGTTGCAGGGATCCGGAAACACCATATATTTT. This codes for CASRLQGSGNTIYF.

The sample holds one count of this clone. V gene TRBV19 combines with J gene TRBJ1-2, with a weak D call TRBD1 (5 bases). This CDR3 is built from 13 residues. Trimming removed 6 bases at V and 6 bases at J, with 14 bases between. Germline CDR1 reads LNHDA; CDR2 reads SQIVND (reference sequence). The CDR3 nucleotides read TGTGCCAGTAGCGCGGGACGGATCAATGGCTACACCTTC. This encodes CASSAGRINGYTF.

The rearrangement links TRBV7-2 to TRBJ1-2, with 7 bases that match TRBD1. Germline CDR1 is SGHTA and CDR2 is FQGNSA. The trim removed 5 bases at V and 7 bases at J, leaving 7 bases unmatched. The CDR3 runs 13 residues. CDR3 nucleotides: TGTGCCAGCAGCACTGACAGGGAGGGTGGCTACACCTTC. It specifies CASSTDREGGYTF.

The chain recombines TRBV11-2 with TRBJ1-4; D is ambiguous. V dropped 5 bases and J dropped 7 bases, with 17 bases sitting between them. This CDR3 has 15 amino acids. CDR1 and CDR2 from the germline V gene are SGHAT and FQNNGV. CDR3 amino acids: CASSSFWGSGEKLFF. The CDR3 DNA reads as TGTGCCAGCAGCAGCTTCTGGGGTTCTGGTGAAAAACTGTTTTTT.

The chain employs TRBV6-2 or TRBV6-3 and TRBJ2-5; D remains ambiguous. V was shortened by 6 bases and J by 14 bases, with 16 bases between the two germline ends. Germline loops: CDR1 MNHEY, CDR2 SVGEGT. CDR3 size: 11 residues. The DNA for the CDR3 is TGTGCCAGCAGCACGTTGGGTAGCTCATACTTC. Its translation is CASSTLGSSYF.

V gene TRBV24-1 combines with J gene TRBJ2-2; 8 bases fit TRBD1. This CDR3 contains 14 residues. CDR1 is KGHDR, CDR2 SFDVKD, per germline. V was clipped by 4 bases and J by 5 bases; unmatched bases: 2. The CDR3 nucleotides are TGTGCCACCAGTGAACACAGGGGGACCGGGGAGCTGTTTTTT. This gives the protein CATSEHRGTGELFF.